This entry concerns a single TCR beta chain. Someone with COVID-19 had been met by exposed participants within 2 weeks before study entry. Germline V gene lookup returns CDR1 MDHEN and CDR2 SYDVKM. The CDR3 is 17 residues long. Trimming pared 6 bases from V and 4 bases from J, leaving 19 bases between. Using immunoSEQ multiplex PCR, the repertoire was profiled, and TCRdb retains in-frame clones only, with some absent. The data show 200,000 to 300,000 clones, 80% to 90% seen once. The data stem from a study of blood T cell repertoires in COVID-19. The rearrangement joins TRBV28 to TRBJ2-6; perhaps TRBD2 as D (5 bases). The receptor comes from a woman aged 40 to 49 who had been exposed to COVID-19. Sequences were obtained from PBMCs or T cells enriched from blood (not recorded which). The CDR3 DNA is TGTGCCAGCAGATCGGAAGATTTAAGGGAGGGGGCCAACGTCCTGACTTTC. It yields the protein CASRSEDLREGANVLTF.